Listed below are T cell receptor beta chains from one sample, sequenced in a study of T cells after yellow fever vaccination. TCRdb fed the 5' RACE reads into MiXCR, producing one record per CDR3 protein. The table lists under 150,000 distinct CDR3 sequences, 7.7% of them singletons. The material sequenced was CD4+ T cells sorted from PBMCs, taken 5 days after the yellow fever booster vaccination. Receptors originate from a young man who received the YFV17D yellow fever vaccine. The CDR3 runs from the conserved cysteine through the conserved F or W. The order of the fields is V gene, D gene, J gene, clone size, CDR3 DNA, CDR3 protein. The D gene is left open where the match is weak. The size field is filled for only some rows; it gives once, few, many or a size class.

TRBV20-1,NA,TRBJ2-2,many,TGCAGTGCTAGAGACAGGGCACGGGGGCCCGGGGAGCTGTTTTTT,CSARDRARGPGELFF
TRBV5-1,TRBD1,TRBJ1-3,many,TGCGCCAGCAGATCCGGGACAGGGGAATACACCATATATTTT,CASRSGTGEYTIYF
TRBV29-1,TRBD1,TRBJ1-1,many,TGCAGCGGACGACAGGGAGGCACTGAAGCTTTCTTT,CSGRQGGTEAFF
TRBV19,NA,TRBJ2-1,NA,TGTGCCAGTAGTGTCCTGGGCGCTGAGCAGTTCTTC,CASSVLGAEQFF
TRBV15,NA,TRBJ1-6,many,TGTGCCACCACCATGCCAGGAGAAAATTCACCCCTCCACTTT,CATTMPGENSPLHF
TRBV4-3,TRBD2,TRBJ2-3,many,TGCGCCAGCAGCCTTGGGGGGACTAGCGGGAGGGCCCTCCACGGCCTTACGCAGTATTTT,CASSLGGTSGRALHGLTQYF
TRBV11-2,NA,TRBJ2-1,many,TGTGCCAGCAGCTTAGGGGACGGACACAATGAGCAGTTCTTC,CASSLGDGHNEQFF
TRBV5-1,NA,TRBJ2-3,many,TGCGCCAGCCTTGCCCTAGGAGCGCGCACAGATACGCAGTATTTT,CASLALGARTDTQYF
TRBV20-1,NA,TRBJ2-2,many,TGCAGTGCTAGAGATCCTGAGGGCCCCCAGGTGGTGTTTTTT,CSARDPEGPQVVFF
TRBV29-1,NA,TRBJ1-2,many,TGCAGCGTTGAGCCGTCCGGGTTCGGCTATGGCTACACCTTC,CSVEPSGFGYGYTF
TRBV7-2,NA,TRBJ2-1,many,TGTGCCAGCAGGGGGACGGAGGTAGAGCAGTTCTTC,CASRGTEVEQFF
TRBV5-1,TRBD2,TRBJ2-1,many,TGCGCCAGCAGAGCGAGCGGGAGTTACAATGAGCAGTTCTTC,CASRASGSYNEQFF
TRBV9,NA,TRBJ2-1,many,TGTGCCAGCAGCGTTGGGACTCTGTACAATGAGCAGTTCTTC,CASSVGTLYNEQFF
TRBV11-2,TRBD2,TRBJ2-3,many,TGTGCCAGCAGCTTGAGCGGGAGGAGGTGGACAGATACGCAGTATTTT,CASSLSGRRWTDTQYF
TRBV5-1,NA,TRBJ2-7,many,TGCGCCAGCACCCCTACGAGTGGCATCGGCACCTACGAGCAGTACTTC,CASTPTSGIGTYEQYF
TRBV5-1,NA,TRBJ2-3,many,TGCGCCAGCAGCCCCGGAGGGCCAGATACGCAGTATTTT,CASSPGGPDTQYF
TRBV7-2,NA,TRBJ2-1,many,TGTGCCAGCAGCTTCTGGGGAGCCCAGCAGTTCTTC,CASSFWGAQQFF
TRBV7-2,TRBD2,TRBJ2-5,many,TGTGCCAGCAGCTACCTCGGGGGGTACCAAGAGACCCAGTACTTC,CASSYLGGYQETQYF
TRBV5-1,TRBD1,TRBJ1-5,few,TGCGCCAGCAGCTTGGGGGGACAGGGGTATCAGCCCCAGCATTTT,CASSLGGQGYQPQHF
TRBV7-2,TRBD1,TRBJ2-3,many,TGTGCCAGCAGCCCAGGTCCGGGACAGACTACAGATACGCAGTATTTT,CASSPGPGQTTDTQYF
TRBV18,TRBD2,TRBJ2-1,many,TGTGCCAGCTCACCCCCTCCTTCGGGGGGTGGTGAGCAGTTCTTC,CASSPPPSGGGEQFF
TRBV20-1,TRBD2,TRBJ2-3,NA,TGCAGTGCTAGAACTAGCGTAAACACAGATACGCAGTATTTT,CSARTSVNTDTQYF
TRBV10-3,TRBD1,TRBJ1-2,many,TGTGCCATCAGTGGTTCCGGGGACAGAGGGTATGGCTATGGCTACACCTTC,CAISGSGDRGYGYGYTF
TRBV11-2,TRBD1,TRBJ2-7,NA,TGTGCCAGCAGCCTAAACCGGGACAGGGGGCGTAGCCACGAGCAGTACTTC,CASSLNRDRGRSHEQYF
TRBV5-1,TRBD2,TRBJ2-7,many,TGCGCCAGCAGCGCGGGAGGTCAGCGCGAGCAGTACTTC,CASSAGGQREQYF
TRBV4-3,NA,TRBJ2-3,many,TGCGCCAGCAGCCAGGTGTTAGGCGGGCGGACAGATACGCAGTATTTT,CASSQVLGGRTDTQYF
TRBV13,TRBD2,TRBJ2-4,many,TGTGCCAGCAGCTTATCGCGGGAGCTCAACATTCAGTACTTC,CASSLSRELNIQYF
TRBV5-1,NA,TRBJ2-2,many,TGCGCCAGCAGCTTGGTAGCGGATGACACCGGGGAGCTGTTTTTT,CASSLVADDTGELFF
TRBV11-2,TRBD1,TRBJ2-5,many,TGTGCCAGCAGCAAAGGGACAGACCAAGAGACCCAGTACTTC,CASSKGTDQETQYF
TRBV28,TRBD2,TRBJ2-7,many,TGTGCCAGCAGTCCTCTAGCGGGAGTTTACGAGCAGTACTTC,CASSPLAGVYEQYF
TRBV20-1,TRBD2,TRBJ2-1,NA,TGCAGTGCCCCAACTAGCGGGAGGGGGGCTGAGCAGTTCTTC,CSAPTSGRGAEQFF
TRBV10-3,NA,TRBJ1-1,many,TGTGCCATCAGCCAGACTGAAATCCCGAGGGGAGCTTTCTTT,CAISQTEIPRGAFF
TRBV10-1,NA,TRBJ2-5,NA,TGCGCCAGCAGTGAGTCGACGGGTTTCGTGGAGACCCAGTACTTC,CASSESTGFVETQYF
TRBV4-3,NA,TRBJ1-2,NA,TGCGCCAGCAGCCAAGAACGGGGACCGGGCTTGAACGGCTACACCTTC,CASSQERGPGLNGYTF
TRBV20-1,NA,TRBJ2-3,many,TGCAGTGCTAGTTTAGGCACAGATACGCAGTATTTT,CSASLGTDTQYF
TRBV20-1,TRBD2,TRBJ2-1,many,TGCAGTGCACCTAAGTCGGCTAGCGGGACGGATGAGCAGTTCTTC,CSAPKSASGTDEQFF
TRBV6-2/TRBV6-3,NA,TRBJ2-1,NA,TGTGCCAGGAGTAAAACATGGGGCAATGAGCAGTTCTTC,CARSKTWGNEQFF
TRBV20-1,NA,TRBJ2-3,many,TGCAGTGCGAGCTGGCAACGCGGGCAAGATACGCAGTATTTT,CSASWQRGQDTQYF
TRBV7-2,NA,TRBJ2-5,many,TGTGCCAGCAGCTCCCTCCGGGGGAGGAGCAAGACCCAGTACTTC,CASSSLRGRSKTQYF
TRBV12-3/TRBV12-4,NA,TRBJ2-7,many,TGTGCCAGCAGATCTACCTACGAGCAGTACTTC,CASRSTYEQYF
TRBV28,NA,TRBJ2-1,many,TGTGCCAGCTTATCCTGGGCGTATGAGCAGTTCTTC,CASLSWAYEQFF
TRBV28,TRBD2,TRBJ2-1,many,TGTGCCAGCAGGAAAGGGACTAGCGGGATGGGTGAGCAGTTCTTC,CASRKGTSGMGEQFF
TRBV29-1,NA,TRBJ2-2,many,TGCAGCGTGGGGGGCACCTCCACCGGGGAGCTGTTTTTT,CSVGGTSTGELFF
TRBV21-1,NA,TRBJ2-7,many,TGTGCCATCCAGCAAAGGTGGGACCAGGCCTACGAGCAGTACTTC,CAIQQRWDQAYEQYF
TRBV7-2,TRBD1,TRBJ1-1,many,TGTGCCAGCAGCTCCGGACAGGGGACGAACACTGAAGCTTTCTTT,CASSSGQGTNTEAFF
TRBV7-2,TRBD2,TRBJ2-7,many,TGTGCCAGCAGCCTCCGGGGTAGCGGGAGAGGTGAGCAGTACTTC,CASSLRGSGRGEQYF
TRBV20-1,NA,TRBJ2-1,NA,TGCAGTGCTAGATTGGCTAGAGGGCGGTACAATGAGCAGTTCTTC,CSARLARGRYNEQFF
TRBV10-2,TRBD2,TRBJ2-7,many,TGCGCCAGCAGTGAGCTTTTAGCGGGAGCCCTCTACGAGCAGTACTTC,CASSELLAGALYEQYF
TRBV5-4,TRBD2,TRBJ2-1,many,TGTGCCAGCAGCTTGGGAGGGACTAGCGGGAATGGAGAGCAGTTCTTC,CASSLGGTSGNGEQFF
TRBV7-9,NA,TRBJ2-1,many,TGTGCCAGCACTCCCGGTTCCTACAATGAGCAGTTCTTC,CASTPGSYNEQFF
TRBV19,NA,TRBJ2-7,many,TGTGCCAGTAGTACCAACCCGGGCCGGAGGGGCGAGCAGTACTTC,CASSTNPGRRGEQYF
TRBV6-2/TRBV6-3,TRBD2,TRBJ2-1,many,TGTGCCAGCAGTTACCTCGGACTAGAGTACAATGAGCAGTTCTTC,CASSYLGLEYNEQFF
TRBV29-1,TRBD2,TRBJ2-5,many,TGCAGCGTTGAATCTGGACTAGCGGGAGAAGAGACCCAGTACTTC,CSVESGLAGEETQYF
TRBV5-1,NA,TRBJ2-3,many,TGCGCCAGCAGCTTGGGATTGCTTGGTTACCGGACAGATACGCAGTATTTT,CASSLGLLGYRTDTQYF
TRBV11-2,TRBD1,TRBJ1-3,many,TGTGCCAGCAGCTTAGGCCACGGACAGGGCGACTGGTCTGGAAACACCATATATTTT,CASSLGHGQGDWSGNTIYF
TRBV7-6,NA,TRBJ2-5,many,TGTGCCAGCACCGCTAGTTGGGGAGAGACGGAGACCCAGTACTTC,CASTASWGETETQYF
TRBV20-1,NA,TRBJ1-3,few,TGCAGTGCAAACCGGGACACAAAAGGAAACACCATATATTTT,CSANRDTKGNTIYF
TRBV6-1,TRBD2,TRBJ2-1,NA,TGTGCCAGCAGTCTCACCGGGACTAGCGGGCCGACTTCCTACAATGAGCAGTTCTTC,CASSLTGTSGPTSYNEQFF
TRBV10-3,TRBD2,TRBJ2-1,many,TGTGCCATCAGACCGACTAGCGGGGCATACAATGAGCAGTTCTTC,CAIRPTSGAYNEQFF
TRBV11-2,NA,TRBJ2-3,many,TGTGCCAGCAGCCTACTCAAAAGAGATACGCAGTATTTT,CASSLLKRDTQYF